This section outlines one T cell receptor beta chain sequence together with its context. Its antigen is still unknown. V was cut by 4 bases and J by 13 bases, with 13 bases left in between. Looked up from germline, CDR1 is SQVTM and CDR2 is ANQGSEA. This CDR3 region has 10 residues. The time point was: patch test 2, 6 weeks after DPC sensitization. Documented treatment: therapeutic diphenylcyclopropenone sensitization with weekly scalp DPC. The data were obtained in a study of human T cells and chemical hapten exposure. MiXCR, applied by TCRdb to the RACE reads, yields one record per CDR3 protein. The sample contains 84,000 or so distinct CDR3 sequences, roughly 10% of which appear only once. Study observations and caveats: Expanded TCRs created a significantly greater count of big CDR3 similarity clusters than controls did.

The sample was whole blood, taken in connection with sensitization to the hapten diphenylcyclopropenone (DPC). This receptor was identified in a woman aged 30 to 39 with alopecia areata. Some clones in this sample may be carry-over from other donors' samples. The gene calls are TRBV29-1 and TRBJ1-2; possible D gene TRBD1, 5 bases. CDR3 residues: CSVGGGGTTF. In DNA form, the CDR3 reads TGCAGCGTTGGCGGTGGGGGAACCACCTTC. The variable domain in full, completed from reference TRBV29-1 and TRBJ1-2, reads SAVISQKPSRDICQRGTSLTIQCQVDSQVTMMFWYRQQPGQSLTLIATANQGSEATYESGFVIDKFPISRPNLTFSTLTVSNMSPEDSSIYLCSVGGGGTTFGSGTRLTVV.